This TCR beta chain was sequenced for a study of vaccination effects on CD4 cells after COVID-19. Overall study context: BNT162b2 vaccine or mRNA-1273 vaccine was given to participants in two doses.

Trimming took off 6 bases at V and 5 bases at J, with 20 bases between the two ends. The CDR3 runs 16 residues. Germline CDR1 LNHDA, CDR2 SQIVND (reference sequence). This clone was counted between two and nine times. Its antigen is unidentified. CD4+ T cells were isolated after 10 days of culture. Assay: immunoSEQ multiplex PCR; the TCRdb copy retains only in-frame clones and omits some. Counted here are around 50,000 clones, 50% to 70% occurring once; the ten biggest clones make up nearly 5.5%. The chain links TRBV19 to TRBJ2-1; weak D call: TRBD1 (6 bases). The source material was CD4+ T cells from PBMCs cultured without peptide, sampled before COVID-19 vaccination. This TCR was recovered from a human donor who received a COVID-19 vaccine. The CDR3 coding sequence is TGTGCCAGTAGAACCTTACAGGTGACAGGCCACAATGAGCAGTTCTTC. Its translation is CASRTLQVTGHNEQFF.